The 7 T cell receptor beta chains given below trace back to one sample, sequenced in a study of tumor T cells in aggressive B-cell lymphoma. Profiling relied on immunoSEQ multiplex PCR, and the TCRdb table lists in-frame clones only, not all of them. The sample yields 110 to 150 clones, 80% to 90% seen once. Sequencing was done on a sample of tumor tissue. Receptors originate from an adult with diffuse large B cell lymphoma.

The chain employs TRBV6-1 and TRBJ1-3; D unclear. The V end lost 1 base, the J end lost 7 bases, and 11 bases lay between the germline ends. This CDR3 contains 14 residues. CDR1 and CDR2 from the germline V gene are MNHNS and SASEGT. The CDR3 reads CASSEGALRNTIYF. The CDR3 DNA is TGTGCCAGCAGTGAAGGGGCGCTTAGGAACACCATATATTTT.

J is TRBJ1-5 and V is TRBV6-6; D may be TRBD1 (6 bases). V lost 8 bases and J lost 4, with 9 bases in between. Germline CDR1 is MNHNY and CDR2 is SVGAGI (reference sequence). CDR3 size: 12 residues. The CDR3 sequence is CASGQWNQPQHF. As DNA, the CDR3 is TGTGCCAGCGGACAGTGGAATCAGCCCCAGCATTTT.

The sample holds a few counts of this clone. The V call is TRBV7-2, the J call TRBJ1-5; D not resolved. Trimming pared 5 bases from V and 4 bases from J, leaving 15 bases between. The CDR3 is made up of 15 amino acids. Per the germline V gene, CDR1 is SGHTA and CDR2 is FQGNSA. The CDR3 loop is CASSLKPLSNQPQHF. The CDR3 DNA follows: TGTGCCAGCAGCCTCAAGCCCCTTTCTAATCAGCCCCAGCATTTT.

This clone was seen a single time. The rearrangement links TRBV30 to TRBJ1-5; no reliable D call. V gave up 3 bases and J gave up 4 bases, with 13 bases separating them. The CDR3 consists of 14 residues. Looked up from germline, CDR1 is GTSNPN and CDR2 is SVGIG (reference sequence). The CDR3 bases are TGTGCCTGGAGAGTTCCCCTTAGAAATCAGCCCCAGCATTTT. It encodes CAWRVPLRNQPQHF.

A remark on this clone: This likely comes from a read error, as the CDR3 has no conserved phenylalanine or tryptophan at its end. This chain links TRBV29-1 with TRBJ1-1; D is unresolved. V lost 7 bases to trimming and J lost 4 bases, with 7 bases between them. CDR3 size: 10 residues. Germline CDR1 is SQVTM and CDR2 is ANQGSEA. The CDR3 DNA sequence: TGCAGCGGCGGGATCACTGAAGCTTTCTCT. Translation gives CSGGITEAFS.

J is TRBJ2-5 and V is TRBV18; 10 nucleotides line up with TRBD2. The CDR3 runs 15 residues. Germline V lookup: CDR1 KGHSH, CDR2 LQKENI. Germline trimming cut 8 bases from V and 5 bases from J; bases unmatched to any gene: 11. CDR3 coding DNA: TGTGCCAGCCAGCCCACTAGCGGGGTAGGGGAGACCCAGTACTTC. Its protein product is CASQPTSGVGETQYF. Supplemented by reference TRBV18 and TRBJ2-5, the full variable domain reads NAGVMQNPRHLVRRRGQEARLRCSPMKGHSHVYWYRQLPEEGLKFMVYLQKENIIDESGMPKERFSAEFPKEGPSILRIQQVVRGDSAAYFCASQPTSGVGETQYFGPGTRLLVL.

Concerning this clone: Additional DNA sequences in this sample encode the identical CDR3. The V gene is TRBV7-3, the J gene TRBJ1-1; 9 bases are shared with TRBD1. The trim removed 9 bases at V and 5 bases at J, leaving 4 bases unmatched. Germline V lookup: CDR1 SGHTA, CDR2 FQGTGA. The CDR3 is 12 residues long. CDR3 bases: TGTGCCAGTGGGACAGGGAGGACTGAAGCTTTCTTT. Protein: CASGTGRTEAFF.